These 28 T cell receptor beta chains originate from one sample sequenced in a study of shared clonotypes between healthy human individuals. Here immunoSEQ multiplex PCR was the method, and the copy in TCRdb shows in-frame clones only, minus some. The sample holds under 600,000 clones, just over 75% seen once. Sequences were obtained from PBMCs. The source is a woman aged 40 to 55 in good health. Some clones in this sample may be carry-over from other donors' samples.

This clone was observed once. A far more abundant clone sits one base away, making this likely a read error. Here the CDR3 omits its conserved ending phenylalanine or tryptophan, so a read error is the likely source. The DNA of the CDR3 is TGTGCCAGCATTGCGTTGAGGGGAGGGTATGGCTACACCCTC. This codes for CASIALRGGYGYTL. This chain connects TRBV2 to TRBJ1-2, with D possibly matching TRBD1 (5 bases). Looked up from germline, CDR1 is SNHLY and CDR2 is FYNNEI. V was pared by 7 bases and J by 5 bases, with 17 bases between. The CDR3 spans 14 residues.

V gene TRBV19 combines with J gene TRBJ2-1; TRBD1 is a possible D gene (5 bases). From germline, CDR1 is LNHDA and CDR2 SQIVND (reference sequence). There are 17 residues in the CDR3. Deletions cut 4 bases from V and 0 bases from J, with 16 bases between. CDR3 residues: CASSTDRTRGSYNEQFF. In DNA, the CDR3 is TGTGCCAGTAGTACCGATAGAACAAGGGGCTCCTACAATGAGCAGTTCTTC.

Worth noting for this clone: This may come from a read error, since a much larger clone is one base off. V usage is TRBV2 and J usage is TRBJ1-2; 8 positions agree with TRBD1. The ends lost 9 bases at V and 7 bases at J; junction bases unmatched: 10. The germline CDR1 and CDR2 sequences are SNHLY and FYNNEI. The CDR3 covers 13 residues. The chain's CDR3 is CARAGTGSSGYTF. Written as DNA, the CDR3 is TGTGCCAGAGCCGGGACAGGAAGTTCTGGCTACACCTTC.

The chain recombines TRBV18 with TRBJ2-7; TRBD1 matches 9 bases. The CDR3 loop spans 14 amino acids. The germline gives CDR1 KGHSH, CDR2 LQKENI. V trimming: 3 bases; J trimming: 6 bases; junction bases outside the gene matches: 6. The chain's CDR3 is CASSPNNRGLEQYF. CDR3 bases: TGTGCCAGCTCACCCAATAACAGGGGGCTCGAGCAGTACTTC.

V usage is TRBV2 and J usage is TRBJ2-3, with a weak D call TRBD2 (6 bases). CDR1 is SNHLY, CDR2 FYNNEI, per germline. This CDR3 region has 14 residues. The germline V and J ends were trimmed by 6 bases and 6 bases, with 16 bases remaining between them. CDR3 in amino acids: CASRTGLGVDTQYF. CDR3 sequence (DNA): TGTGCCAGCAGGACGGGACTCGGGGTGGATACGCAGTATTTT.

There are a few counts of this clone. This chain uses TRBV18 with TRBJ2-1; a possible D gene is TRBD1 (5 bases). Trimming stripped 0 bases from V and 4 bases from J, with 13 bases between. Germline V CDR1 and CDR2: KGHSH, LQKENI. The CDR3 spans 16 residues. The DNA of the CDR3 is TGTGCCAGCTCACCACCGGAGCCAGGGTGGTACAATGAGCAGTTCTTC. Translation gives CASSPPEPGWYNEQFF.

This clone was observed a handful of times. The V gene is TRBV5-1, the J gene TRBJ2-1; TRBD2 matches at 15 bases. The CDR3 runs 20 residues. Germline V lookup: CDR1 SGHRS, CDR2 YFSETQ. Trimming removed 7 bases from V and 1 base from J; junction bases left unmatched: 15. The CDR3 nucleotides read TGCGCCAGCTCTTACCTCGGACTAGCGGGAGGGGGAGTGTCCTACAATGAGCAGTTCTTC. It translates to CASSYLGLAGGGVSYNEQFF.

CDR3 region: CASSLLAGGGTDTQYF. The CDR3 DNA sequence: TGTGCCAGCAGCTTACTCGCGGGAGGGGGTACAGATACGCAGTATTTT. The chain combines TRBV11-2 with TRBJ2-3; TRBD2 matches 9 bases. CDR1 is SGHAT, CDR2 FQNNGV, per germline. The CDR3 length is 16 residues. Trimming at V came to 2 bases and at J to 3 bases, leaving 6 bases not matched to a gene.

Here the CDR3 DNA reads TGTGCCAGCAGTTCCCTCCGCTACTCACCCTGCGAGCAGTACTTC. It encodes CASSSLRYSPCEQYF. The chain joins TRBV7-8 to TRBJ2-7; no clear D gene. V lost 6 bases and J 6 bases, leaving 21 bases between the germline ends. Germline V CDR1 and CDR2: SGHVS, FQNEAQ. The CDR3 covers 15 residues. The whole variable domain, remainder taken from reference TRBV7-8 and TRBJ2-7, is GAGVSQSPRYKVAKRGQDVALRCDPISGHVSLFWYQQALGQGPEFLTYFQNEAQLDKSGLPSDRFFAERPEGSVSTLKIQRTQQEDSAVYLCASSSLRYSPCEQYFGPGTRLTVT.

This clone showed up just a few times. The chain combines TRBV30 with TRBJ2-7; TRBD2 aligns across 12 bases. CDR3 length equals 24 residues. J lost 3 bases, V lost 4 bases, and 34 bases had no gene match. The germline V gene encodes CDR1 GTSNPN and CDR2 SVGIG (reference sequence). CDR3 loop: CAWKSPNADPPLRSSGRESYEQYF. The CDR3 nucleotides read TGTGCCTGGAAGAGTCCGAACGCCGACCCACCACTACGGTCTAGCGGGAGGGAAAGCTACGAGCAGTACTTC.

Concerning this clone: This likely stems from a read error, as it lies one base from a far larger clone. This specimen includes other DNA sequences encoding the same CDR3. The chain employs TRBV30 and TRBJ1-1; D not certain. Germline CDR1 is GTSNPN and CDR2 is SVGIG (reference sequence). Trimming took off 0 bases at V and 0 bases at J, with 8 bases between the two ends. This CDR3 is built from 14 residues. CDR3 in amino acids: CAWSVTEMNTEAFF. The CDR3 nucleotides read TGTGCCTGGAGTGTAACTGAGATGAACACTGAAGCTTTCTTT.

Here the CDR3 DNA reads TGTGCCAGTCGACTAGCGGGAGGGTGGGATGAGCAGTTCTTC. Encoded protein: CASRLAGGWDEQFF. The chain combines TRBV27 with TRBJ2-1; TRBD2 matches 14 bases. Per the germline V gene, CDR1 is MNHEY and CDR2 is SMNVEV (reference sequence). This CDR3 has 14 residues. V was pared by 9 bases and J by 8 bases, with 6 bases of the junction left unmatched.

This clone has a handful of counts. V and J are TRBV6-5 and TRBJ2-2, with D possibly being TRBD1 (5 bases). The J call is doubtful: the DNA matches TRBJ1-3 better. The CDR3 totals 15 residues. The V gene's germline CDR1 is MNHEY and CDR2 SVGAGI. The CDR3 loop reads CASSYSRDGGNTIYF. In nucleotides, the CDR3 is TGTGCCAGCAGTTATTCCCGGGACGGTGGAAACACCATATATTTT.

There are a few counts of this clone. This chain joins TRBV18 and TRBJ2-1; no definite D call. The ends were cut back, 3 bases at V and 14 bases at J, with 17 bases in the middle. Germline V CDR1 and CDR2: KGHSH, LQKENI. The CDR3 has 13 residues. The DNA of the CDR3 is TGTGCCAGCTCACCGGTCCCAGGCGACCAGGAGTTCTTC. It is translated as CASSPVPGDQEFF. Full variable domain (rest looked up from reference TRBV18 and TRBJ2-1): NAGVMQNPRHLVRRRGQEARLRCSPMKGHSHVYWYRQLPEEGLKFMVYLQKENIIDESGMPKERFSAEFPKEGPSILRIQQVVRGDSAAYFCASSPVPGDQEFFGPGTRLTVL.

A note on this clone: One base separates it from a far larger clone, so it is likely a read error. V and J are TRBV7-8 and TRBJ2-5, with a weak D call TRBD2 (6 bases). Trimming shortened V by 5 bases and J by 4 bases, and 14 bases separated the two germline ends. CDR1 and CDR2 (germline): SGHVS, FQNEAQ. CDR3 length: 14 amino acids. CDR3 sequence reads: CASSPGGAVETQYF. In DNA form, the CDR3 reads TGTGCCAGCAGCCCCGGCGGGGCGGTAGAGACCCAGTACTTC. Full variable domain (remainder filled in from reference TRBV7-8 and TRBJ2-5): GAGVSQSPRYKVAKRGQDVALRCDPISGHVSLFWYQQALGQGPEFLTYFQNEAQLDKSGLPSDRFFAERPEGSVSTLKIQRTQQEDSAVYLCASSPGGAVETQYFGPGTRLLVL.

This clone was observed a few times. The chain recombines TRBV19 with TRBJ1-5; 7 bases match TRBD1. CDR1 is LNHDA, CDR2 SQIVND, per germline (reference sequence). This CDR3 has 12 residues. V lost 11 bases to trimming and J lost 4 bases; unmatched junction nucleotides: 5. CDR3 nucleotide sequence: TGTGCCTGTCCGACAGGGAATCAGCCCCAGCATTTT. Its protein product is CACPTGNQPQHF. Full variable domain (outside the CDR3, taken from reference TRBV19 and TRBJ1-5): DGGITQSPKYLFRKEGQNVTLSCEQNLNHDAMYWYRQDPGQGLRLIYYSQIVNDFQKGDIAEGYSVSREKKESFPLTVTSAQKNPTAFYLCACPTGNQPQHFGDGTRLSIL.

The V and J genes are TRBV5-8 and TRBJ1-5; perhaps TRBD1 as D (6 bases). CDR3 size: 14 residues. Trimming left V 2 bases short and J 5 bases short, with 11 bases between. CDR1 and CDR2 from the germline V gene are SGHTS and YDEGEE. For the CDR3, the DNA is TGTGCCAGCAGCTTCACGTCAGGGGATCAGCCCCAGCATTTT. This codes for CASSFTSGDQPQHF.

This clone was seen a handful of times. The chain employs TRBV7-9 and TRBJ2-6; D is possibly TRBD2 (5 bases). The CDR3 runs to 15 residues. CDR1 and CDR2 from the germline V gene are SEHNR and FQNEAQ (reference sequence). Trimming pared 4 bases from V and 0 bases from J, leaving 7 bases between. CDR3 amino acids: CASSSAGSGANVLTF. In DNA form, the CDR3 reads TGTGCCAGCAGCTCGGCGGGCTCTGGGGCCAACGTCCTGACTTTC.

V is TRBV5-1 and J is TRBJ2-3; possibly TRBD2 for D (5 bases). CDR1 is SGHRS and CDR2 is YFSETQ in the germline V gene. Deletions cut 2 bases from V and 0 bases from J, with 10 bases between. The length of the CDR3 is 15 residues. CDR3 nucleotide sequence: TGCGCCAGCAGCTTAGCGGATAGAAGCACAGATACGCAGTATTTT. Protein sequence: CASSLADRSTDTQYF.

The sample holds a few counts of this clone. This sequence joins TRBV5-8 and TRBJ1-5; D remains ambiguous. Germline CDR1 and CDR2: SGHTS and YDEGEE. The CDR3 contains 14 residues. The ends were cut back, 0 bases at V and 5 bases at J, with 9 bases in the middle. The CDR3 coding sequence is TGTGCCAGCAGCTTGGTCGGCAGCTATCAGCCCCAGCATTTT. Translating it yields CASSLVGSYQPQHF.

The V gene is TRBV5-1, the J gene TRBJ1-3, with 7 bases that match TRBD1. V was pared by 4 bases and J by 1 base, with 2 bases of the junction left unmatched. The germline CDR1 and CDR2 sequences are SGHRS and YFSETQ. CDR3 size: 14 residues. CDR3 sequence (DNA): TGCGCCAGCAGCCCCAGGGGGTCTGGAAACACCATATATTTT. It encodes CASSPRGSGNTIYF. The full variable domain, rest sourced from reference TRBV5-1 and TRBJ1-3, is KAGVTQTPRYLIKTRGQQVTLSCSPISGHRSVSWYQQTPGQGLQFLFEYFSETQRNKGNFPGRFSGRQFSNSRSEMNVSTLELGDSALYLCASSPRGSGNTIYFGEGSWLTVV.

This rearrangement joins TRBV5-1 to TRBJ2-5, with 9 bases lining up with TRBD1. The CDR3 has 16 residues. Germline V gene lookup returns CDR1 SGHRS and CDR2 YFSETQ. J lost 3 bases, V lost 3 bases, and 9 bases had no gene match. CDR3 in DNA: TGCGCCAGCAGCTGGGGGACAGGGTCGGAAAAAGAGACCCAGTACTTC. The encoded protein is CASSWGTGSEKETQYF.

V is TRBV29-1 and J is TRBJ2-2, with TRBD2 matching 9 bases. The germline gives CDR1 SQVTM, CDR2 ANQGSEA. The CDR3 is 16 amino acids. J was trimmed by 0 bases and V by 6 bases; bases with no gene match: 8. CDR3 sequence: CSVRISGRTNTGELFF. CDR3 nucleotide sequence: TGCAGCGTCCGGATTAGCGGGAGAACGAACACCGGGGAGCTGTTTTTT.

The chain combines TRBV7-2 with TRBJ1-2, with TRBD1 as a possible D gene (6 bases). V lost 3 bases to trimming and J lost 0 bases, with 8 bases between them. Germline CDR1 SGHTA, CDR2 FQGNSA. The CDR3 loop spans 14 amino acids. The CDR3 protein is CASSFRGANYGYTF. CDR3 in DNA: TGTGCCAGCAGCTTCAGGGGAGCTAACTATGGCTACACCTTC.

This clone appeared a few times. This rearrangement joins TRBV30 to TRBJ1-1; 9 bases line up with TRBD1. The V segment lost 2 bases and the J segment 5 bases; nucleotides outside the gene matches: 12. Germline V gene lookup returns CDR1 GTSNPN and CDR2 SVGIG (reference sequence). CDR3 length: 16 residues. The CDR3 DNA sequence: TGTGCCTGGAGTCGACTGCCGGGACAGGGACGGACTGAAGCTTTCTTT. It translates to CAWSRLPGQGRTEAFF.

The genes are TRBV30 and TRBJ1-5, with D hard to call. V was clipped by 4 bases and J by 0 bases, with 13 bases between them. The CDR3 consists of 15 residues. Germline V gene sequence: CDR1 GTSNPN, CDR2 SVGIG (reference sequence). This CDR3 reads CAWNEGCPSNQPQHF. In nucleotides, the CDR3 is TGTGCCTGGAACGAGGGATGCCCTAGCAATCAGCCCCAGCATTTT.

This sequence joins TRBV7-7 and TRBJ2-2; 14 bases line up with TRBD2. The CDR3 extends over 15 amino acids. Germline values: CDR1 SSHAT, CDR2 FNYEAQ (reference sequence). V dropped 5 bases and J dropped 6; count of bases not matched to a gene: 2. CDR3 residues: CASSQGLAGAGELFF. In DNA, the CDR3 is TGTGCCAGCAGCCAGGGACTAGCGGGGGCCGGGGAGCTGTTTTTT.

CDR3 protein: CASSLGSGRMADTQYF. CDR3 DNA: TGTGCCAGCAGTTTGGGTAGCGGGAGAATGGCAGATACGCAGTATTTT. The V gene is TRBV27, the J gene TRBJ2-3; 9 bases match TRBD2. CDR3 length: 16 residues. V shed 3 bases and J 4 bases; nucleotides not matched to a gene: 8. CDR1 is MNHEY, CDR2 SMNVEV, per germline (reference sequence).